This T cell receptor (beta chain) was sequenced during a study of T cells in Graves' hyperthyroidism and ophthalmopathy. Findings and limits, study-wide: Ophthalmopathy was predicted by the model a median of 6.5 months ahead of onset.

About this clonotype itself: Its antigen is still unknown.

With V trimmed by 6 bases and J by 4 bases, 6 bases remained unmatched. The CDR3 is made up of 15 amino acids. Researchers amplified the TCR beta CDR3 regions from RNA transcripts. HTBI primers drove first-round RT-PCR of the TCR CDR3. TCRdb reanalysed the multiplex PCR reads using MiXCR and keeps one entry per CDR3 protein. Among a few hundred thousand distinct CDR3 sequences listed, 15% to 20% were seen once. The receptor was isolated from a man in his fifties or sixties with Graves' ophthalmopathy. J is TRBJ1-5 and V is TRBV12-3 or TRBV12-4; 10 positions match TRBD1. Input material: blood. CDR3 DNA: TGTGCCAGCAGACCCTCGGGACAGGGGAATCAGCCCCAGCATTTT. Its protein is CASRPSGQGNQPQHF.